This TCR beta chain is drawn from a study of cytomegalovirus exposure and HLA in healthy donors. Primers for the PCR totalled 60 Vbeta and 13 Jbeta. Profiled with immunoSEQ multiplex PCR; TCRdb holds only in-frame clones, not every one. The data hold about 160,000 clones, with around 80% observed a single time. About this clone itself: What it binds is not known. One end of the junction is discordant with germline, which a read error may explain.

The CDR3 contains 12 residues. The germline gives CDR1 MNHEY, CDR2 SVGAGI. Broader study findings: The authors assumed roughly uniform sequencing depth across donors for presence/absence analyses. Overall, roughly 170 TCR beta chains were annotated as cytomegalovirus-associated.

The source material was PBMCs. The sequence came from a human donor in good health. The rearrangement joins TRBV6-5 to TRBJ1-2; 7 bases are shared with TRBD1. CDR3 sequence: CASSYREGGYPF. The CDR3 coding sequence is TGTGCCAGCAGTTACAGGGAAGGGGGCTACCCCTTC.